This is a list of T cell receptor beta chains from one sample in a study of blood T cells in healthy people across ages. MiXCR, applied by TCRdb to the 5' RACE reads, yields one record per CDR3 protein. The data contain 760,000 or so distinct CDR3 sequences, around a quarter of them seen just once; the ten biggest clones take up 9.4%. The same sample was also used in a study of T cells of mothers and their children.

Sequenced: blood. The receptors come from a boy between 10 and 17 years old in good health. Both conserved end residues are part of each CDR3. A D gene is named only where the DNA matches it firmly. Expanded clones are given a class, and other clones once, few, many or no size at all.

clone_size	d_call	v_call	j_call	cdr3_aa	cdr3_nt
few	NA	TRBV12-3/TRBV12-4	TRBJ2-7	CASKLMGYVYEQYF	TGTGCCAGCAAATTAATGGGCTATGTCTACGAGCAGTACTTC
NA	TRBD1	TRBV7-9	TRBJ2-1	CASSAQGASLYEQFF	TGTGCCAGCAGCGCACAGGGGGCGAGTCTCTATGAGCAGTTCTTC
few	TRBD2	TRBV29-1	TRBJ2-1	CSVPGTTNNEQFF	TGCAGCGTCCCCGGGACTACTAACAATGAGCAGTTCTTC
NA	TRBD1	TRBV6-1	TRBJ2-7	CASRSGTGLSYEQYF	TGTGCCAGCAGAAGCGGGACAGGGCTTTCCTACGAGCAGTACTTC
few	TRBD1	TRBV12-3/TRBV12-4	TRBJ2-5	CASSFRDRDQETQYF	TGTGCCAGCAGTTTCCGGGACAGAGACCAAGAGACCCAGTACTTC
few	NA	TRBV20-1	TRBJ2-1	CSSQDVSNEQFF	TGCAGTTCCCAGGACGTCTCCAATGAGCAGTTCTTC
NA	NA	TRBV13	TRBJ2-7	CASSRHAGSEPYEQYF	TGTGCCAGCAGCCGCCACGCAGGCAGCGAGCCCTACGAGCAGTACTTC
NA	NA	TRBV27	TRBJ2-7	CASSLTLGDYEQYF	TGTGCCAGCAGTTTAACCCTCGGCGACTACGAGCAGTACTTC
NA	TRBD2	TRBV20-1	TRBJ2-1	CSAGRAEQFF	TGCAGTGCTGGGAGGGCTGAGCAGTTCTTC
NA	NA	TRBV24-1	TRBJ2-2	CATSDFSPAGNTGELFF	TGTGCCACCAGTGATTTCAGCCCAGCGGGGAACACCGGGGAGCTGTTTTTT